The source of this TCR beta chain is a study of early T cells in non-severe SARS-CoV-2 infection. As for the study in general: Sequencing input comprised bulk RNA from unsorted whole blood; chain pairing was not available.

Each cDNA molecule carried a unique molecular identifier. TCRdb reprocessed the 5' RACE reads via MiXCR and lists one record per CDR3 protein. Of 95,000 to 150,000 distinct CDR3 sequences listed, about 15% are singletons. Study-level results: Missing private and CD4 specificities, VDJdb matching favored anti-spike CD8 responses.

In its sample, this clonotype was seen many times. No antigen is known for it. One end of the junction does not line up with germline, which may come from a read error. CDR3 length: 15 residues. Sequenced material: whole blood. The chain employs TRBV12-3 or TRBV12-4 and TRBJ2-6; D may be TRBD1 (6 bases). This receptor was taken from an adult who was a healthcare worker with PCR-confirmed SARS-CoV-2 infection or an uninfected control (not recorded which). In DNA, the CDR3 is TGTGCCAGCAGTCCAACAGGGATCGGGGCCAACGTCCTGATTTTC. The encoded protein is CASSPTGIGANVLIF.